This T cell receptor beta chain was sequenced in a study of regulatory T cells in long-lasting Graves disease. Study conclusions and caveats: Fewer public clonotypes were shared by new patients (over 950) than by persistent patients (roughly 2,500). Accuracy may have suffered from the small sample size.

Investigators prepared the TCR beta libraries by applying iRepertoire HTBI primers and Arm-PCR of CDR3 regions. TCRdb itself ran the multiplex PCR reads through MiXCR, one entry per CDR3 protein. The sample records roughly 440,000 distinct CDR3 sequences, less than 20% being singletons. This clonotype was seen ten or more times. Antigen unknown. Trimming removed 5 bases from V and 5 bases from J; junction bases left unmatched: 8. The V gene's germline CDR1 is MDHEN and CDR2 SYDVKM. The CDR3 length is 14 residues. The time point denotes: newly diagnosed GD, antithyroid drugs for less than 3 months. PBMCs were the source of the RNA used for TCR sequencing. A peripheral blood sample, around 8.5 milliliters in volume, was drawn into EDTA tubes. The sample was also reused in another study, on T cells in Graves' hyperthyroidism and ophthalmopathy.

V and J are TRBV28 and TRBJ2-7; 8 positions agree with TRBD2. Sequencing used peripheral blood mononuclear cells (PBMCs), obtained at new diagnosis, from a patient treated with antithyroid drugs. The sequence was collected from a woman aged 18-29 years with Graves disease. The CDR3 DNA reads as TGTGCCAGCAGTCAACGGGAGGGCCTCGACGAGCAGTACTTC. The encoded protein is CASSQREGLDEQYF. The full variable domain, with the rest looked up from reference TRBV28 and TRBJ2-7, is DVKVTQSSRYLVKRTGEKVFLECVQDMDHENMFWYRQDPGLGLRLIYFSYDVKMKEKGDIPEGYSVSREKKERFSLILESASTNQTSMYLCASSQREGLDEQYFGPGTRLTVT.